The text below deals with one T cell receptor beta chain. Antigen specificity is unknown. Sequencing used immunoSEQ multiplex PCR; TCRdb keeps in-frame clones, though not all of them. The sample carries hundreds of thousands of clones, 90% to 97% recorded once. These data come from a study of shared clonotypes between healthy human individuals. Whole-study context: The donor group consisted of a couple of women and a few men, aged 18 to 49. Study findings and constraints: It was observed that approximately 5% of naive CD4 clonotypes were shared across a handful of donors.

V lost 2 bases and J lost 4; bases outside the gene matches: 10. Germline V lookup: CDR1 MGHRA, CDR2 YSYEKL. The CDR3 length is 16 residues. In the naive CD8 group, cells lacked CD45RO and were positively selected for CCR7, so terminally differentiated effector memory CD45RA+ cells were left out. The sample consisted of naive CD8+ T cells sorted from blood. This chain links TRBV4-1 with TRBJ2-7; TRBD1 matches at 8 bases. This sequence originates from a woman younger than 45 in good health. The CDR3 DNA reads TGCGCCAGCAGCCAAAACCCCAGGGGGCGAACGTACGAGCAGTACTTC. This sequence encodes CASSQNPRGRTYEQYF.